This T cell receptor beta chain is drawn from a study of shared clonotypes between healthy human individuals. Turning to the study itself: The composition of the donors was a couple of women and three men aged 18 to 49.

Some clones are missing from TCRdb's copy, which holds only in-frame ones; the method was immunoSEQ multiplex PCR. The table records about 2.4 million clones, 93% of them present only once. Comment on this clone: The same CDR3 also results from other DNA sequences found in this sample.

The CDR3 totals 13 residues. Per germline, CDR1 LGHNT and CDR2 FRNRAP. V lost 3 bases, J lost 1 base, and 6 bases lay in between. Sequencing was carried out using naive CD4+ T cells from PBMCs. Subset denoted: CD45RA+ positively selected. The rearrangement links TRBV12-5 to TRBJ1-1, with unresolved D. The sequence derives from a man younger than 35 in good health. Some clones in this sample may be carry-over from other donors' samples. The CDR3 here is CASGLGGNTEAFF. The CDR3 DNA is TGTGCTAGTGGTTTAGGAGGGAACACTGAAGCTTTCTTT.